One sample yielded the 27 T cell receptor beta chains listed below, sequenced in a study of T cell changes during pregnancy in multiple sclerosis. The repertoire was sequenced with immunoSEQ multiplex PCR; TCRdb's copy has only in-frame clones and lacks some. The table lists just under 40,000 clones, about nine tenths of them singletons, with 0.45% to 0.55% in the top ten. The material was CD4+ T cells from peripheral blood mononuclear cells, obtained in the first trimester of pregnancy. These receptors all come from a female donor in good health, enrolled as a control in a pregnancy study.

V is TRBV15 and J is TRBJ2-1; perhaps TRBD2 as D (6 bases). Germline-derived CDR1 and CDR2 are LNHNV and YYDKDF (reference sequence). V lost 6 bases to trimming and J lost 7 bases, with 7 bases between them. The CDR3 is 11 amino acids. This chain's CDR3 is CATRGRNEQFF. The DNA of the CDR3 is TGTGCCACCAGGGGGAGGAATGAGCAGTTCTTC.

The CDR3 DNA reads as TGTGCCAGCAGTTCTCCCCAGGGGGGAAACTATGGCTACACCTTC. Translated, it gives CASSSPQGGNYGYTF. The chain couples TRBV27 to TRBJ1-2, with 7 positions matching TRBD1. V dropped 4 bases and J dropped 2; count of bases not matched to a gene: 7. CDR1 is MNHEY, CDR2 SMNVEV, per germline (reference sequence). The CDR3 length is 15 residues.

J is TRBJ2-4 and V is TRBV18; possibly TRBD1 for D (6 bases). The CDR3 length is 15 residues. Trimming stripped 3 bases from V and 3 bases from J, with 12 bases between. Germline V lookup: CDR1 KGHSH, CDR2 LQKENI. The CDR3 DNA reads as TGTGCCAGCTCACCGTCCCAAGGGGGCAAAAACATTCAGTACTTC. Translation gives CASSPSQGGKNIQYF.

This rearrangement joins TRBV27 to TRBJ2-5, with a possible D match to TRBD2 (5 bases). Trimming took 5 bases from V and 4 from J, leaving 11 bases between them. The CDR3 contains 13 residues. CDR1 is MNHEY and CDR2 is SMNVEV in the germline V gene (reference sequence). The CDR3 loop reads CASSRTRGETQYF. The CDR3 bases are TGTGCCAGCAGTCGGACTCGGGGAGAGACCCAGTACTTC.

The chain combines TRBV5-6 with TRBJ1-3; D is unclear. This CDR3 comprises 12 residues. Per germline, CDR1 SGHDT and CDR2 YYEEEE. The V end lost 4 bases, the J end lost 0 bases, and 2 bases lay between the germline ends. CDR3 amino acids: CASSLSGNTIYF. CDR3 sequence (DNA): TGTGCCAGCAGCCTCTCTGGAAACACCATATATTTT.

The chain combines TRBV7-6 with TRBJ2-7, with 8 bases aligning to TRBD2. V shed 1 base and J 7 bases; nucleotides not matched to a gene: 9. The CDR3 has 15 residues. CDR1 is SGHVS, CDR2 FNYEAQ, per germline. The CDR3, as DNA: TGTGCCAGCAGCTTAGTCGGGGGGGACTCATGGGAGCAGTACTTC. This encodes CASSLVGGDSWEQYF.

The rearrangement links TRBV7-2 to TRBJ2-7; 9 nucleotides agree with TRBD1. The CDR3 runs to 14 residues. Per the germline V gene, CDR1 is SGHTA and CDR2 is FQGNSA. The ends lost 3 bases at V and 5 bases at J; junction bases unmatched: 5. The CDR3 here is CASSFGTGINEQYF. CDR3 nucleotide sequence: TGTGCCAGCAGCTTTGGGACAGGGATCAACGAGCAGTACTTC.

The chain is built from TRBV4-1 and TRBJ2-1; 7 nucleotides agree with TRBD2. V lost 0 bases and J lost 7; bases outside the gene matches: 6. Germline V lookup: CDR1 MGHRA, CDR2 YSYEKL. The CDR3 totals 15 residues. The CDR3 reads CASSQDTAGRNEQFF. The CDR3 DNA is TGCGCCAGCAGCCAAGACACAGCGGGGAGAAATGAGCAGTTCTTC.

CDR3 amino acids: CASSPGLAGSEQFF. The CDR3 bases are TGTGCCAGCAGTCCCGGGCTAGCGGGATCTGAGCAGTTCTTC. This rearrangement joins TRBV27 to TRBJ2-1; 9 bases are shared with TRBD2. V trimming: 5 bases; J trimming: 9 bases; junction bases outside the gene matches: 8. Germline lookup yields CDR1 MNHEY and CDR2 SMNVEV (reference sequence). The CDR3 runs to 14 residues.

The chain combines TRBV5-5 with TRBJ1-2; tentatively, D is TRBD1 (5 bases). Trimming took off 4 bases at V and 3 bases at J, with 13 bases between the two ends. Germline lookup yields CDR1 SGHKS and CDR2 YYEKEE (reference sequence). The CDR3 consists of 14 residues. CDR3 sequence (DNA): TGTGCCAGCAGCCTCCAGGGAGGGTACTATGGCTACACCTTC. This codes for CASSLQGGYYGYTF.

The chain carries TRBV27 and TRBJ1-6; no firm D call. The CDR3 runs 13 residues. The V gene lost 6 bases and the J gene lost 3 bases, with 6 bases spanning the gap. Germline V gene data show CDR1 as MNHEY and CDR2 as SMNVEV (reference sequence). The CDR3 DNA sequence: TGTGCCAGCAGGACACTCTATAATTCACCCCTCCACTTT. Protein product: CASRTLYNSPLHF.

The chain employs TRBV28 and TRBJ1-6; tentatively, D is TRBD1 (5 bases). The CDR3 consists of 14 residues. V was shortened by 5 bases and J by 6 bases, with 11 bases between the two germline ends. Germline V gene lookup returns CDR1 MDHEN and CDR2 SYDVKM. The CDR3 DNA is TGTGCCAGCAGTACCCCGGGGGGTAATTCACCCCTCCACTTT. Translation: CASSTPGGNSPLHF. Full variable domain (outside the CDR3, taken from reference TRBV28 and TRBJ1-6): DVKVTQSSRYLVKRTGEKVFLECVQDMDHENMFWYRQDPGLGLRLIYFSYDVKMKEKGDIPEGYSVSREKKERFSLILESASTNQTSMYLCASSTPGGNSPLHFGNGTRLTVT.

The CDR3, as DNA: TGTGCCAGCAGGGGGACTAGCGCCCAATTGGGCTACGAGCAGTACTTC. It translates to CASRGTSAQLGYEQYF. The gene calls are TRBV6-6 and TRBJ2-7, with TRBD2 identical over 10 bases. The germline V gene encodes CDR1 MNHNY and CDR2 SVGAGI (reference sequence). The length of the CDR3 is 16 residues. J gave up 3 bases and V 6 bases, and 11 bases lay outside the gene matches.

V and J are TRBV5-6 and TRBJ2-2, with 11 positions matching TRBD2. The CDR3 covers 16 residues. Germline trimming cut 2 bases from V and 3 bases from J; bases unmatched to any gene: 3. Germline values: CDR1 SGHDT, CDR2 YYEEEE. CDR3 sequence reads: CASSFLAGGYTGELFF. The CDR3 region has the DNA TGTGCCAGCAGCTTCCTAGCGGGGGGATACACCGGGGAGCTGTTTTTT.

This chain connects TRBV6-5 to TRBJ2-1; TRBD1 matches 8 bases. V was clipped by 5 bases and J by 7 bases; unmatched bases: 7. Germline V gene sequence: CDR1 MNHEY, CDR2 SVGAGI. There are 14 residues in the CDR3. CDR3 region: CASSTRQGINEQFF. The CDR3 DNA reads TGTGCCAGCAGTACCCGACAGGGGATAAATGAGCAGTTCTTC.

CDR3 amino acids: CASSVSGDNQPQHF. CDR3 DNA: TGTGCCAGCAGCGTTTCGGGGGACAATCAGCCCCAGCATTTT. The V and J genes are TRBV9 and TRBJ1-5; D is possibly TRBD1 (5 bases). V was pared by 2 bases and J by 3 bases, with 9 bases between. From germline, CDR1 is SGDLS and CDR2 YYNGEE. The CDR3 sequence is 14 residues long. Full variable domain (remainder filled in from reference TRBV9 and TRBJ1-5): DSGVTQTPKHLITATGQRVTLRCSPRSGDLSVYWYQQSLDQGLQFLIQYYNGEERAKGNILERFSAQQFPDLHSELNLSSLELGDSALYFCASSVSGDNQPQHFGDGTRLSIL.

This chain connects TRBV30 to TRBJ1-2, with TRBD1 matching 7 bases. Per germline, CDR1 GTSNPN and CDR2 SVGIG (reference sequence). V shed 4 bases, J shed 5 bases, and the junction held 7 bases outside the gene matches. The CDR3 totals 13 residues. The CDR3: CAWTDRALYGYTF. The CDR3 DNA is TGTGCCTGGACCGACAGGGCTTTATATGGCTACACCTTC.

This clone showed up just a few times. This sequence joins TRBV4-3 and TRBJ1-4, with D uncertain. The CDR3 loop spans 14 amino acids. The germline V and J ends were trimmed by 1 base and 6 bases, with 9 bases remaining between them. Per the germline V gene, CDR1 is LGHNA and CDR2 is YSLEER. DNA for the CDR3: TGCGCCAGCAGCCAAGGTGTCACTTATGAAAAACTGTTTTTT. As protein: CASSQGVTYEKLFF.

V gene TRBV7-9 combines with J gene TRBJ1-5; D remains unclear. Germline CDR1 reads SEHNR; CDR2 reads FQNEAQ (reference sequence). The CDR3 consists of 14 residues. V lost 0 bases to trimming and J lost 7 bases, with 10 bases between them. The CDR3, as DNA: TGTGCCAGCAGCTTAGCGGAGATAACACAGCCCCAGCATTTT. Amino acids: CASSLAEITQPQHF.

The genes are TRBV7-2 and TRBJ1-4; D is ambiguous. This CDR3 is built from 14 residues. The germline V gene encodes CDR1 SGHTA and CDR2 FQGNSA. The V end was cut by 1 base, the J end by 8 bases, with 11 bases between. This CDR3 is CASSLGNEAEKLFF. The CDR3 DNA sequence: TGTGCCAGCAGCTTAGGGAACGAGGCGGAAAAACTGTTTTTT. The variable domain in full, with the rest retrieved from reference TRBV7-2 and TRBJ1-4, is GAGVSQSPSNKVTEKGKDVELRCDPISGHTALYWYRQSLGQGLEFLIYFQGNSAPDKSGLPSDRFSAERTGGSVSTLTIQRTQQEDSAVYLCASSLGNEAEKLFFGSGTQLSVL.

The CDR3 is CASSLVTSDEQFF. CDR3 nucleotides: TGTGCCAGCAGCTTGGTTACTAGTGACGAGCAGTTCTTC. V is TRBV5-4 and J is TRBJ2-1, with a weak D call TRBD2 (5 bases). This CDR3 has 13 residues. Germline values: CDR1 SGHNT, CDR2 YYREEE (reference sequence). Between the trimmed V and J ends, which lost 0 bases and 10 bases, there was a span of 11 bases.

The chain's CDR3 is CASSMGQGASEAFF. The CDR3 bases are TGTGCCAGTAGTATGGGACAGGGGGCGTCTGAAGCTTTCTTT. The chain joins TRBV19 to TRBJ1-1, with 12 nucleotides matching TRBD1. This CDR3 has 14 residues. Germline V gene sequence: CDR1 LNHDA, CDR2 SQIVND (reference sequence). J lost 6 bases, V lost 3 bases, and 2 bases had no gene match.

The rearrangement uses TRBV5-1 and TRBJ1-6; the D gene is possibly TRBD1 (6 bases). Germline CDR1 SGHRS, CDR2 YFSETQ. This CDR3 has 14 amino acids. The V gene lost 5 bases and the J gene lost 9 bases, with 15 bases spanning the gap. CDR3 nucleotide sequence: TGCGCCAGCAGTAGGGGGACAATTGGTTCACCCCTCCACTTT. Translated, it gives CASSRGTIGSPLHF.

This clone occurred a few times. The chain carries TRBV18 and TRBJ1-2; D unresolved. There are 14 residues in the CDR3. Looked up from germline, CDR1 is KGHSH and CDR2 is LQKENI. V was pared by 5 bases and J by 2 bases, with 12 bases between. The CDR3 nucleotides are TGTGCCAGCTCAGCTACAGAGACCAACTATGGCTACACCTTC. Protein product: CASSATETNYGYTF.

The genes are TRBV6-5 and TRBJ2-7; D perhaps matches TRBD1 (6 bases). Deletions cut 7 bases from V and 6 bases from J, with 13 bases between. CDR1 and CDR2 (germline): MNHEY, SVGAGI. This CDR3 is built from 12 residues. The CDR3 nucleotides read TGTGCCAGCACCCGGGACACCAGCGAGCAGTACTTC. It specifies CASTRDTSEQYF.

In DNA, the CDR3 is TGTGCCAGCAGCGTAGTCCCCAGACCGGGGGGCGGGGATACGCAGTATTTT. Residues: CASSVVPRPGGGDTQYF. This chain joins TRBV9 and TRBJ2-3; tentatively, D is TRBD2 (7 bases). Deletions cut 0 bases from V and 6 bases from J, with 20 bases between. This CDR3 comprises 17 residues. Germline-derived CDR1 and CDR2 are SGDLS and YYNGEE.

The gene calls are TRBV28 and TRBJ1-5; 9 bases match TRBD1. CDR3 length equals 16 residues. V trimming: 4 bases; J trimming: 8 bases; junction bases outside the gene matches: 12. In germline, CDR1 is MDHEN, CDR2 SYDVKM. The CDR3 here is CASSSRTGVRGEPQHF. The CDR3 bases are TGTGCCAGCAGTTCACGGACAGGGGTTAGGGGGGAGCCCCAGCATTTT. Filled out from reference TRBV28 and TRBJ1-5, the complete variable domain reads DVKVTQSSRYLVKRTGEKVFLECVQDMDHENMFWYRQDPGLGLRLIYFSYDVKMKEKGDIPEGYSVSREKKERFSLILESASTNQTSMYLCASSSRTGVRGEPQHFGDGTRLSIL.